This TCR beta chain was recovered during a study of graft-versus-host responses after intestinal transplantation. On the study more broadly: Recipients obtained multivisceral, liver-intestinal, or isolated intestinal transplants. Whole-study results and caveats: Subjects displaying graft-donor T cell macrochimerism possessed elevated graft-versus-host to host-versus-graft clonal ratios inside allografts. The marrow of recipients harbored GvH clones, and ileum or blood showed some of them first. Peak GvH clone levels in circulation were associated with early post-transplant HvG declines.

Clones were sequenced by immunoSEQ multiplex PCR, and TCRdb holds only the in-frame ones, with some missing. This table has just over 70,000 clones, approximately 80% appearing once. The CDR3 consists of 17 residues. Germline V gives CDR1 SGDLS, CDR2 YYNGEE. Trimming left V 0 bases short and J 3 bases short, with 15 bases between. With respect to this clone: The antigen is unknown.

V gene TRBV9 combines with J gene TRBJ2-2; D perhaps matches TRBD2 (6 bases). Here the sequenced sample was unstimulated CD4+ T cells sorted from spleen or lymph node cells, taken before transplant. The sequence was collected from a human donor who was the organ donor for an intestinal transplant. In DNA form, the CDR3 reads TGTGCCAGCAGCGTAGTTTGGGGAAGGGACTACACCGGGGAGCTGTTTTTT. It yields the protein CASSVVWGRDYTGELFF. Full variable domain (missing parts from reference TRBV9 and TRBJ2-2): DSGVTQTPKHLITATGQRVTLRCSPRSGDLSVYWYQQSLDQGLQFLIQYYNGEERAKGNILERFSAQQFPDLHSELNLSSLELGDSALYFCASSVVWGRDYTGELFFGEGSRLTVL.